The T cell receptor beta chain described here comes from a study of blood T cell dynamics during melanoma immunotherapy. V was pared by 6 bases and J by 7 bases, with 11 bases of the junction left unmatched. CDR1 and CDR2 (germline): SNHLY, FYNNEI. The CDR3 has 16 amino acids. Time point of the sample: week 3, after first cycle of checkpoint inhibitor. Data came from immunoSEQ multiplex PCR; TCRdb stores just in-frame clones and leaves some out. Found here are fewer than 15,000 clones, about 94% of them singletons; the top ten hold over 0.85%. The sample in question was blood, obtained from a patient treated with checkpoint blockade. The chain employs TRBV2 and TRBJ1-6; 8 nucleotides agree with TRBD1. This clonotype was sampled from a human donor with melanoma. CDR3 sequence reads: CASSKDRGARNSPLHF. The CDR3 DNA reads TGTGCCAGCAGCAAAGACAGGGGCGCAAGGAATTCACCCCTCCACTTT. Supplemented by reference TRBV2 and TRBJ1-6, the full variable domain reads EPEVTQTPSHQVTQMGQEVILRCVPISNHLYFYWYRQILGQKVEFLVSFYNNEISEKSEIFDDQFSVERPDGSNFTLKIRSTKLEDSAMYFCASSKDRGARNSPLHFGNGTRLTVT.